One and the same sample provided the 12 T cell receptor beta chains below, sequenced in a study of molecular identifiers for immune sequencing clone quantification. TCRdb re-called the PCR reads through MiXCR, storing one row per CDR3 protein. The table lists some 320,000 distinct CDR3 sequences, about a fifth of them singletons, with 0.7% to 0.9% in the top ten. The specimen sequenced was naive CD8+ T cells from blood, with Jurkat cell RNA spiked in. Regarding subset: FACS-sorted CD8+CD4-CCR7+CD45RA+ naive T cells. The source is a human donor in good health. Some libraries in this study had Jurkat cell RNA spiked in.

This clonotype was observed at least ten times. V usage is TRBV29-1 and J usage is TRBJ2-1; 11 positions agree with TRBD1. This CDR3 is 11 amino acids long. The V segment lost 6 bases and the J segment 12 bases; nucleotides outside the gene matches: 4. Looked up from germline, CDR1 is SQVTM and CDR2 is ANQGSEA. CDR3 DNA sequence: TGCAGCGTGGGACAGGGGGTATTGCAGTTCTTC. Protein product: CSVGQGVLQFF.

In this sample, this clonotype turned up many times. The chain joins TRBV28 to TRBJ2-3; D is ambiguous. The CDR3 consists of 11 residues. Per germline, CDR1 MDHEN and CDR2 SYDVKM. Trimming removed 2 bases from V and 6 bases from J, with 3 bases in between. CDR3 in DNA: TGTGCCAGCAGTTTAGTGGATACGCAGTATTTT. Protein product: CASSLVDTQYF.

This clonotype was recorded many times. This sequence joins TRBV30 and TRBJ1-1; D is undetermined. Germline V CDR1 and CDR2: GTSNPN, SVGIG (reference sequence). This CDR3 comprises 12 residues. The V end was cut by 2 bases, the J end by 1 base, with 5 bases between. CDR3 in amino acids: CAWSRENTEAFF. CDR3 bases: TGTGCCTGGAGTAGGGAGAACACTGAAGCTTTCTTT.

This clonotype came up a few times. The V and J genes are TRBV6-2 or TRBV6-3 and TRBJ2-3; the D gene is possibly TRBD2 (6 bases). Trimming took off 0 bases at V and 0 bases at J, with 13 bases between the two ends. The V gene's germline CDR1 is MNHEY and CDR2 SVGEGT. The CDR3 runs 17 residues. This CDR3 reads CASSYSMAGTSTDTQYF. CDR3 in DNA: TGTGCCAGCAGTTACTCGATGGCCGGGACTAGCACAGATACGCAGTATTTT.

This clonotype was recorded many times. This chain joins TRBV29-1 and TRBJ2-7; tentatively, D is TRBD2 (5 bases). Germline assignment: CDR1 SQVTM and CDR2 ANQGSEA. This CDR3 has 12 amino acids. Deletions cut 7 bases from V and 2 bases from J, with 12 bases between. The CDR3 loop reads CSAGSTAYEQYF. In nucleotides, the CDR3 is TGCAGCGCGGGGAGTACGGCCTACGAGCAGTACTTC.

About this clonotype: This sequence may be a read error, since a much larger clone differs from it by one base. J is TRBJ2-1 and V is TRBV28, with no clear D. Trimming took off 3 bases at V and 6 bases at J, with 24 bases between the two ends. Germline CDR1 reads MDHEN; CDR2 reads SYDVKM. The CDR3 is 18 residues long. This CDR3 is CASSLSLSGPYHSNEQFF. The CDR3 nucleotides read TGTGCCAGCAGTTTGAGTCTTAGTGGACCATACCACAGCAATGAGCAGTTCTTC. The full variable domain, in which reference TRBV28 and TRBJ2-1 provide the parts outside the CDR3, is DVKVTQSSRYLVKRTGEKVFLECVQDMDHENMFWYRQDPGLGLRLIYFSYDVKMKEKGDIPEGYSVSREKKERFSLILESASTNQTSMYLCASSLSLSGPYHSNEQFFGPGTRLTVL.

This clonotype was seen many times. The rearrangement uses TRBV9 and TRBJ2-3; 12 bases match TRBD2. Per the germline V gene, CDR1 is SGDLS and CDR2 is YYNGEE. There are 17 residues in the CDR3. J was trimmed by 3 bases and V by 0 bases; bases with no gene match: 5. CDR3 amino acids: CASSVGTSGVITDTQYF. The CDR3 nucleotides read TGTGCCAGCAGCGTAGGGACTAGCGGGGTAATTACAGATACGCAGTATTTT.

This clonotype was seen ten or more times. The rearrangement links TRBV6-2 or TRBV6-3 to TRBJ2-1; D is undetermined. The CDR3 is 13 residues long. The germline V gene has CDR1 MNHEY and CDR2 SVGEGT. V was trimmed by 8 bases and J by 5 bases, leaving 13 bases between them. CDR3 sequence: CASVPGPHNEQFF. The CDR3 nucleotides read TGTGCCAGCGTCCCCGGACCACACAATGAGCAGTTCTTC.

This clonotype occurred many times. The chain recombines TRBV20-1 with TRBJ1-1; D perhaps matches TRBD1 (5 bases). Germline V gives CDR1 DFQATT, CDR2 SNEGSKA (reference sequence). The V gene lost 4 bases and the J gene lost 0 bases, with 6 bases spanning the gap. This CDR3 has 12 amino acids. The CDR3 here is CSANRMNTEAFF. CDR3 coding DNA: TGCAGTGCTAACAGGATGAACACTGAAGCTTTCTTT.

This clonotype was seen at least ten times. CDR3 residues: CASSETVWGTEAFF. In nucleotides, the CDR3 is TGCGCCAGCAGCGAGACAGTATGGGGCACTGAAGCTTTCTTT. The gene calls are TRBV5-1 and TRBJ1-1; tentative D call: TRBD1 (5 bases). The CDR3 covers 14 residues. Deletions cut 4 bases from V and 4 bases from J, with 14 bases between. The germline V gene has CDR1 SGHRS and CDR2 YFSETQ.

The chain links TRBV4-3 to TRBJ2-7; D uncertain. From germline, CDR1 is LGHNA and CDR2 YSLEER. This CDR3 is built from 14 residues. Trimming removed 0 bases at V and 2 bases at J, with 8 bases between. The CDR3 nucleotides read TGCGCCAGCAGCCAAGATGCAACCACCTACGAGCAGTACTTC. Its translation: CASSQDATTYEQYF.

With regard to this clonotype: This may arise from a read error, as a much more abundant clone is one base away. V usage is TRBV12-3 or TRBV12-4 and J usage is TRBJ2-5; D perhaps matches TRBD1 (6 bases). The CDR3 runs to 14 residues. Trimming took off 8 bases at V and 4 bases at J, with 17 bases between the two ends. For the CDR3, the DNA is TGTGCCAGCGGACTCACAGGGAAGGGAGAGACCCAGTACTTC. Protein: CASGLTGKGETQYF.